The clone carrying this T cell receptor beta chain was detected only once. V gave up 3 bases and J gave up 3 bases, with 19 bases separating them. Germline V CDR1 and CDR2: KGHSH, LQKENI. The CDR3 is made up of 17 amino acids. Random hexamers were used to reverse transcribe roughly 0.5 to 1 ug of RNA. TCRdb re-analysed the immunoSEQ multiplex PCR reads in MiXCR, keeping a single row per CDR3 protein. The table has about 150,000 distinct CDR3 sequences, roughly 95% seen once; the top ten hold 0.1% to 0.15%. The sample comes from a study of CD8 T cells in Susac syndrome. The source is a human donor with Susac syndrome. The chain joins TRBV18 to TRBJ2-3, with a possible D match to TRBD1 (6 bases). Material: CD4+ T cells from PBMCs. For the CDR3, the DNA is TGTGCCAGCTCACCCCACCCACCAAATCAGGGGACAGATACGCAGTATTTT. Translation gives CASSPHPPNQGTDTQYF. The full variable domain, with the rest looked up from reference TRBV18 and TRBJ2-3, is NAGVMQNPRHLVRRRGQEARLRCSPMKGHSHVYWYRQLPEEGLKFMVYLQKENIIDESGMPKERFSAEFPKEGPSILRIQQVVRGDSAAYFCASSPHPPNQGTDTQYFGPGTRLTVL.